This entry features one T cell receptor beta chain sequence. This receptor's antigen is unknown. Nothing much larger sits one base from this clone, and base qualities are not available. The sample originates from a study of T-cell memory formation after mild COVID-19 (dated by TCRdb to the early 2020s). Study-wide context: TCR sequence clusters from the two donors were found to be largely donor specific. The cohort comprised two young, previously healthy adult volunteers, one female and one male. In two donors, T-cell clones that expanded and contracted after mild COVID-19 were tracked by sequencing TCRalpha and TCRbeta repertoires over time. General conclusions and limits of the study: From day 15 to 85, contracting clones showed balanced CD4/CD8 phenotypes, whereas a second wave of clones that expanded from day 15 to 37 leaned towards CD4+. Some responding clones were found in pre-infection memory, which suggests that pre-existing cross-reactive memory T cells took part in the SARS-CoV-2 response. Whether the second-wave clones peaking on day 37 were SARS-CoV-2 specific was not confirmed. Contracting CD4+ clones turned up mainly in the CM and EM memory subsets, whereas EMRA was where CD8+ clones were enriched. The study included only two mild cases, and larger cohorts that include severe cases with pre-infection samples were judged to be necessary.

The sequencing machine was an Illumina NovaSeq 6000. TCRalpha and TCRbeta cDNA libraries were built by 5'RACE with constant-segment primers, adding sample barcodes and unique molecular identifiers. RNA was extracted from every sample with Trizol reagent. The libraries were amplified in two PCR steps, and the second step added a second sample barcode and Illumina TruSeq adapters. The libraries were sequenced on an Illumina NovaSeq using 2 x 150 bp paired-end reads. Under the source paper's analysis protocol: Reads were demultiplexed and collapsed into UMI-guided consensus sequences with migec v1.2.7. Using mixcr v2.1.11, the UMI consensuses were aligned to TRA and TRB V and J templates and assembled into clonotypes. A clonotype was counted as expanded or contracted only when both edgeR and NoisET called the clonotype significant, with the noise models trained on biological replicates. For edgeR calls, the cutoffs were a false discovery rate-adjusted p below 0.01 and a log2 fold-change threshold of 1. As an exploratory analysis of dynamics, PCA with hierarchical clustering was applied to max-normalized trajectories of the 1000 most abundant clonotypes. Separately sequenced CD4+ and CD8+ repertoires were used to assign the CD4 or CD8 phenotype of responding clones. Using fastp trimming at Q25 and MiXCR clonotype assembly, TCRdb reanalyzed the public sequencing data and kept in-frame beta chains. A single entry per CDR3 protein holds the most common genes and DNA from its merged rows. These V and J calls rely on TCRdb rather than the paper's analysis. The sample table contains fewer than 450,000 distinct CDR3 sequences; only one count was recorded for approximately 24% of them. The ten largest account for about 10% of the sample.

Ficoll-Paque density gradient centrifugation was the method used to isolate PBMCs. The receptor comes from an adult woman who had mild COVID-19 (a few samples of this study predate the infection). The sample titles of this study are shuffled in the database, so cell type and time point are left out; the donor was told from shared clones. Sequencing was done on a sample of PBMCs or a T cell subset sorted from them (not recorded which).

Read as DNA, the sequence is TGTGCCAGCAGTTCTCTCCCCGGGACAGGCTCAAATCAGCCCCAGCATTTT. Its translation is CASSSLPGTGSNQPQHF. The chain couples TRBV7-9 to TRBJ1-5, with 8 bases in between that match TRBD1. The CDR3 has 17 amino acids, counting the end cysteine and phenylalanine. Only CDR3 DNA is held: 51 bases, read in frame from base 1. Via the germline V gene (reference sequence), CDR1 is SEHNR and CDR2 FQNEAQ. At the junction V is shortened by 6 bases and J by 4 bases; bases outside the gene matches: 14.